The source of this TCR beta chain is a study of T cells after posttransplantation cyclophosphamide. The CDR3 is 18 residues long. Germline CDR1 is SGHNT and CDR2 is YYREEE (reference sequence). Trimming cost V 4 bases and J 4 bases, with 21 bases left between them. Remarks on this clone: Its antigen is not identified.

Using immunoSEQ multiplex PCR, the repertoire was profiled, and TCRdb retains in-frame clones only, with some absent. The table includes approximately 5,900 clones, 82% detected once. Study-level findings and limits: Recipient CMV seropositivity and CMV reactivation strongly tracked TRB clonality. Tissue-infiltrating T cells from skin or gut overlapped little with blood T cells. Later blood repertoires were often dominated by clones from the donor CD8+ memory compartment.

Busulfan-fludarabine conditioning, marrow transplant, and cyclophosphamide on days +3 and +4 were administered. This sequence was found in a male patient in his forties or fifties who received an allogeneic stem cell transplant from a related donor and was CMV-positive. Some of the T cells might come from the graft donor. Material: CD4+ T cells sorted from blood, obtained about 350 days after allogeneic stem cell transplant with posttransplant cyclophosphamide. V is TRBV5-4 and J is TRBJ2-6, with D possibly being TRBD2 (6 bases). CDR3 loop: CASSHASNRGSGANVLTF. Written as DNA, the CDR3 is TGTGCCAGCAGCCACGCCAGTAATCGGGGGAGCGGGGCCAACGTCCTGACTTTC.